These 32 T cell receptor beta chains were all obtained from the same sample, sequenced in a study of molecular identifiers for immune sequencing clone quantification. TCRdb re-analysed the PCR reads in MiXCR, keeping a single row per CDR3 protein. The sample carries about 330,000 distinct CDR3 sequences, roughly a quarter recorded once. Input material: naive CD8+ T cells from blood, with Jurkat cell RNA spiked in. The sample's subset: FACS-sorted CD8+CD4-CCR7+CD45RA+ naive T cells. The receptors shown here come from a human donor in good health. Some libraries in this study had Jurkat cell RNA spiked in.

This CDR3 reads CAWSVGRSFYNEQFF. DNA for the CDR3: TGTGCCTGGAGTGTAGGTCGCTCGTTTTACAATGAGCAGTTCTTC. The chain employs TRBV30 and TRBJ2-1; no clear D. Between the trimmed V and J ends, which lost 0 bases and 4 bases, there was a span of 13 bases. The CDR3 covers 15 residues. In germline, CDR1 is GTSNPN, CDR2 SVGIG (reference sequence).

This clonotype occurred a few times. The chain couples TRBV20-1 to TRBJ1-1; 11 bases match TRBD1. CDR3 size: 15 residues. V lost 2 bases and J lost 4; bases outside the gene matches: 6. Germline V lookup: CDR1 DFQATT, CDR2 SNEGSKA (reference sequence). The CDR3 is CSARRTGGAGTEAFF. The CDR3 bases are TGCAGTGCTAGACGGACAGGGGGCGCGGGCACTGAAGCTTTCTTT.

The chain has TRBV29-1 and TRBJ1-1; tentatively, D is TRBD1 (6 bases). Trimming pared 6 bases from V and 2 bases from J, leaving 10 bases between. The CDR3 is made up of 12 amino acids. Germline assignment: CDR1 SQVTM and CDR2 ANQGSEA. This CDR3 reads CSVPTGNTEAFF. The CDR3 DNA sequence: TGCAGCGTCCCGACAGGAAACACTGAAGCTTTCTTT.

This clonotype was counted at least ten times. The J gene is TRBJ2-1, the V gene TRBV7-2; D unclear. There are 11 residues in the CDR3. V lost 4 bases and J 6 bases, leaving 4 bases between the germline ends. Looked up from germline, CDR1 is SGHTA and CDR2 is FQGNSA. This CDR3 is CASSYVNEQFF. As DNA, the CDR3 is TGTGCCAGCAGCTACGTCAATGAGCAGTTCTTC.

The genes are TRBV24-1 and TRBJ2-1, with unresolved D. Germline-derived CDR1 and CDR2 are KGHDR and SFDVKD. The germline V and J ends were trimmed by 0 bases and 1 base, with 9 bases remaining between them. The CDR3 spans 16 residues. CDR3 residues: CATSDLAGLSYNEQFF. The DNA for the CDR3 is TGTGCCACCAGTGATTTGGCCGGCCTATCCTACAATGAGCAGTTCTTC.

This clonotype was seen just once. A single base separates this from a much larger clone, so it may be a read error. The chain uses TRBV27 and TRBJ2-7, with TRBD1 matching 8 bases. Germline CDR1 is MNHEY and CDR2 is SMNVEV (reference sequence). This CDR3 has 16 amino acids. CDR3 in DNA: TGTGCCAGCAGTTTCCTTGACAGGGGCCCAACCTACGCGCAGTACTTC. It is translated as CASSFLDRGPTYAQYF.

This chain connects TRBV20-1 to TRBJ2-2; 10 bases are shared with TRBD2. Germline values: CDR1 DFQATT, CDR2 SNEGSKA (reference sequence). The CDR3 has 15 residues. Unmatched junction bases numbered 6, after V lost 2 bases and J lost 6 bases. For the CDR3, the DNA is TGCAGTGCTAGATGGGGACTAGCGCAAGCCGGGGAGCTGTTTTTT. Amino acids: CSARWGLAQAGELFF.

This clonotype was detected only a few times. The rearrangement uses TRBV7-9 and TRBJ2-7; possibly TRBD1 for D (6 bases). V dropped 5 bases and J dropped 6 bases, with 14 bases sitting between them. CDR1 is SEHNR, CDR2 FQNEAQ, per germline (reference sequence). The CDR3 consists of 13 residues. The CDR3 protein is CASSHQTGPEQYF. The DNA for the CDR3 is TGTGCCAGCAGCCATCAAACAGGGCCCGAGCAGTACTTC. The full variable domain, rest sourced from reference TRBV7-9 and TRBJ2-7, is DTGVSQNPRHKITKRGQNVTFRCDPISEHNRLYWYRQTLGQGPEFLTYFQNEAQLEKSRLLSDRFSAERPKGSFSTLEIQRTEQGDSAMYLCASSHQTGPEQYFGPGTRLTVT.

This clonotype has a count of ten or more. CDR3 sequence (DNA): TGTGCCAGCACCGACTTCAACACCATATATTTT. Its protein is CASTDFNTIYF. The chain has TRBV27 and TRBJ1-3; no definite D call. Germline-derived CDR1 and CDR2 are MNHEY and SMNVEV (reference sequence). V gave up 7 bases and J gave up 7 bases, with 8 bases separating them. This CDR3 is 11 amino acids long.

Turning to this clonotype: Just one base apart from a much larger clone, this may be a read error. The chain links TRBV5-3 to TRBJ2-3; D call uncertain. TRBV5-3 falls under the ORF class, with uncertain function. The CDR3 spans 15 residues. CDR3 nucleotide sequence: TGTGCCAGCAGCTTGGTAGACGAAAGAACAGATACGCAGTATTTT. It yields the protein CASSLVDERTDTQYF.

This clonotype was seen only a few times. The CDR3 protein is CASSSWTGGHTGELFF. Written as DNA, the CDR3 is TGTGCCAGCAGCTCCTGGACAGGGGGCCACACCGGGGAGCTGTTTTTT. This chain links TRBV7-9 with TRBJ2-2; TRBD1 agrees at 11 bases. V was pared by 4 bases and J by 3 bases, with 4 bases of the junction left unmatched. From germline, CDR1 is SEHNR and CDR2 FQNEAQ (reference sequence). This CDR3 has 16 residues.

This CDR3 reads CSARLLLGGRKAGELFF. As DNA, the CDR3 is TGCAGTGCTAGACTTCTTTTGGGGGGGCGTAAGGCCGGGGAGCTGTTTTTT. V usage is TRBV20-1 and J usage is TRBJ2-2, with D tentatively TRBD2 (7 bases). Germline assignment: CDR1 DFQATT and CDR2 SNEGSKA (reference sequence). Trimming took off 2 bases at V and 6 bases at J, with 22 bases between the two ends. The CDR3 is 17 amino acids.

This clonotype appeared a few times. CDR3 coding DNA: TGTGCCAGCAGCTCATTACAGGGGGCTCCGGCAACTAATGAAAAACTGTTTTTT. Translated, it gives CASSSLQGAPATNEKLFF. The chain has TRBV7-9 and TRBJ1-4, with 9 positions matching TRBD1. Per germline, CDR1 SEHNR and CDR2 FQNEAQ (reference sequence). Trimming at V came to 4 bases and at J to 0 bases, leaving 9 bases not matched to a gene. This CDR3 is 18 amino acids long.

In this sample, this clonotype turned up a few times. The chain combines TRBV6-2 or TRBV6-3 with TRBJ2-3; 8 bases agree with TRBD2. Trimming at V came to 7 bases and at J to 2 bases, leaving 17 bases not matched to a gene. The CDR3 has 18 amino acids. Germline V CDR1 and CDR2: MNHEY, SVGEGT. CDR3 residues: CASTPLWGLAGDTDTQYF. CDR3 nucleotide sequence: TGTGCCAGCACTCCACTATGGGGTCTAGCGGGTGACACAGATACGCAGTATTTT.

The chain is built from TRBV12-3 or TRBV12-4 and TRBJ1-2, with D perhaps matching TRBD1 (6 bases). Between the trimmed V and J ends, which lost 7 bases and 6 bases, there was a span of 18 bases. This CDR3 has 14 amino acids. The CDR3 nucleotides read TGTGCCAGCACCCCGAGGGGGGCAGTCAATGGCTACACCTTC. This sequence encodes CASTPRGAVNGYTF.

This clonotype was seen more than once but under ten times. The rearrangement joins TRBV6-5 to TRBJ2-1, with D possibly TRBD2 on 6 matching bases. Trimming pared 6 bases from V and 3 bases from J, leaving 21 bases between. The CDR3 has 17 residues. Germline V gene sequence: CDR1 MNHEY, CDR2 SVGAGI. The CDR3 sequence is CASSPVAGLADYNEQFF. CDR3 DNA sequence: TGTGCCAGCAGCCCAGTGGCTGGATTAGCGGACTACAATGAGCAGTTCTTC.

Note on this clonotype: This could be a read error, since a much larger clone is one nucleotide away. V and J are TRBV28 and TRBJ2-3; no firm D call. In germline, CDR1 is MDHEN, CDR2 SYDVKM. The ends were cut back, 10 bases at V and 2 bases at J, with 19 bases in the middle. The CDR3 consists of 15 residues. The CDR3 is CANCAFSLSTDTQYF. CDR3 coding DNA: TGTGCCAACTGTGCCTTCTCCCTTTCCACAGATACGCAGTATTTT.

This clonotype was observed a few times. The V gene is TRBV7-9, the J gene TRBJ2-7; no reliable D call. The CDR3 is 14 amino acids. Germline loops: CDR1 SEHNR, CDR2 FQNEAQ (reference sequence). The V end was cut by 0 bases, the J end by 5 bases, with 11 bases between. The CDR3 protein is CASSLAPLGHEQYF. The CDR3 DNA sequence: TGTGCCAGCAGCTTAGCCCCTTTGGGTCACGAGCAGTACTTC.

Comments on this clonotype: This likely comes from a read error, as the CDR3 has no conserved phenylalanine or tryptophan at its end. The DNA is omitted, as the CDR3 cannot be located on it reliably, and the CDR3 follows TCRdb's listing. The chain joins TRBV7-9 to TRBJ2-4; the D segment call TRBD1 is taken from the table without a DNA check. The CDR3 length equals 12 residues, ends included. Per the germline V gene, CDR1 is SEHNR and CDR2 is FQNEAQ (reference sequence). This CDR3 is CASSIRQNIHYY.

This clonotype has ten or more counts. This chain joins TRBV6-5 and TRBJ1-4, with TRBD1 matching over 10 bases. The CDR3 covers 18 residues. V gave up 5 bases and J gave up 1 base; unmatched junction bases: 10. The germline CDR1 and CDR2 sequences are MNHEY and SVGAGI. Here the CDR3 reads CASSATGGEWKTNEKLFF. The DNA of the CDR3 is TGTGCCAGCAGTGCGACAGGGGGCGAGTGGAAAACTAATGAAAAACTGTTTTTT.

This clonotype was seen ten or more times. V gene TRBV7-2 combines with J gene TRBJ1-1; D not resolved. The CDR3 sequence is 14 residues long. CDR1 and CDR2 (germline): SGHTA, FQGNSA. V dropped 1 base and J dropped 1 base, with 7 bases sitting between them. The CDR3: CASSLGPGNTEAFF. The DNA of the CDR3 is TGTGCCAGCAGCTTAGGACCTGGGAACACTGAAGCTTTCTTT.

This clonotype was detected only a few times. V is TRBV13 and J is TRBJ2-6; no reliable D call. Trimming left V 1 base short and J 0 bases short, with 7 bases between. CDR3 size: 16 residues. The V gene's germline CDR1 is PRHDT and CDR2 FYEKMQ (reference sequence). CDR3 protein: CASSLDSYSGANVLTF. CDR3 nucleotides: TGTGCCAGCAGCTTAGACAGCTACTCTGGGGCCAACGTCCTGACTTTC.

This clonotype has only a few counts. The chain employs TRBV12-3 or TRBV12-4 and TRBJ2-7, with 12 nucleotides matching TRBD2. V gave up 3 bases and J gave up 3 bases; unmatched junction bases: 9. The CDR3 length is 17 residues. CDR3 protein: CASSLFGLAGNGYEQYF. As DNA, the CDR3 is TGTGCCAGCAGTTTGTTTGGACTAGCGGGAAACGGCTACGAGCAGTACTTC.

The gene calls are TRBV7-9 and TRBJ2-2, with 10 positions matching TRBD2. CDR1 and CDR2 (germline): SEHNR, FQNEAQ (reference sequence). Germline trimming cut 5 bases from V and 6 bases from J; bases unmatched to any gene: 12. The CDR3 runs 17 residues. Here the CDR3 reads CASSPQGTSVISGELFF. CDR3 in DNA: TGTGCCAGCAGCCCCCAGGGGACTAGCGTAATCTCCGGGGAGCTGTTTTTT.

This clonotype was seen repeatedly, ten times or more. Mismatch with germline at one junction end may stem from a read error. This chain links TRBV27 with TRBJ2-7; weak D call: TRBD2 (5 bases). This CDR3 spans 12 amino acids. Germline values: CDR1 MNHEY, CDR2 SMNVEV (reference sequence). The CDR3 loop is CASSLTRDEQYF. CDR3 bases: TGCGCCAGCAGCTTAACGCGGGACGAGCAGTACTTC.

The table lists this clonotype with many counts. The V gene is TRBV2, the J gene TRBJ1-1; D may be TRBD1 (5 bases). This CDR3 has 14 amino acids. V dropped 9 bases and J dropped 0 bases, with 14 bases sitting between them. Per the germline V gene, CDR1 is SNHLY and CDR2 is FYNNEI. CDR3 sequence: CARGKTDMNTEAFF. The CDR3 nucleotides read TGTGCCAGGGGTAAGACAGACATGAACACTGAAGCTTTCTTT.

V is TRBV10-3 and J is TRBJ1-4, with D uncertain. The germline V and J ends were trimmed by 6 bases and 0 bases, with 11 bases remaining between them. The CDR3 covers 15 residues. CDR1 is ENHRY and CDR2 is SYGVKD in the germline V gene. The CDR3 DNA reads TGTGCCATCAGGGGATACTGGACAACTAATGAAAAACTGTTTTTT. Translating gives CAIRGYWTTNEKLFF.

This clonotype was seen ten or more times. The rearrangement joins TRBV29-1 to TRBJ2-7; 9 nucleotides line up with TRBD1. This CDR3 region has 15 residues. The J segment lost 7 bases and the V segment lost 4 bases, leaving 14 bases of the junction unmatched. Germline CDR1 is SQVTM and CDR2 is ANQGSEA. The CDR3 is CSVGGDGTGFREQYF. The CDR3 DNA reads TGCAGCGTTGGGGGAGATGGGACAGGGTTTCGGGAGCAGTACTTC.

A remark on this clonotype: This clone may be a read error of a much larger clone one base away. The chain links TRBV12-3 or TRBV12-4 to TRBJ2-7; TRBD1 might be the D (5 bases). V lost 4 bases and J 5 bases, leaving 12 bases between the germline ends. The CDR3 spans 13 residues. CDR3 bases: TGTGCCAGCAGTTCACTGGGCAGGGACGAGCAGTACTTC. Its translation is CASSSLGRDEQYF.

As regards this clonotype: This may be a read error, as it is one base from a much larger clone. This chain joins TRBV6-1 and TRBJ2-5; 7 nucleotides align to TRBD1. Germline loops: CDR1 MNHNS, CDR2 SASEGT. This CDR3 is built from 12 residues. The CDR3 sequence is CTSRGTEETQYF. The CDR3 coding sequence is TGTACCAGCAGGGGGACAGAAGAGACCCAGTACTTC.

This clonotype was seen at least ten times. V usage is TRBV12-3 or TRBV12-4 and J usage is TRBJ2-7; D perhaps matches TRBD1 (6 bases). Trimming left V 3 bases short and J 7 bases short, with 10 bases between. The CDR3 length is 12 residues. CDR3 DNA sequence: TGTGCCAGCAGTTTGCTGAGGGGGGAGCAGTACTTC. Its translation: CASSLLRGEQYF.

This clonotype has a handful of counts. The genes are TRBV12-3 or TRBV12-4 and TRBJ1-1; D is ambiguous. With 1 base removed from V and 9 bases from J, the gap between germline ends came to 9 bases. The CDR3 consists of 12 residues. CDR3: CASSLEGLQAFF. DNA of the CDR3: TGTGCCAGCAGTTTAGAAGGACTTCAAGCTTTCTTT.